A single sample gave rise to the 17 T cell receptor beta chains below, sequenced in a study of cytomegalovirus exposure and HLA in healthy donors. The assay was immunoSEQ multiplex PCR, and TCRdb's table has in-frame clones only and misses some. The sample contains around 160,000 clones, approximately 88% of which appear only once. The specimen sequenced was PBMCs. The receptors here all came from a man aged 30 to 45 in good health and CMV-seropositive.

The rearrangement uses TRBV29-1 and TRBJ1-2; D perhaps matches TRBD1 (5 bases). The CDR3 sequence is 13 residues long. V was clipped by 5 bases and J by 2 bases, with 12 bases between them. Germline loops: CDR1 SQVTM, CDR2 ANQGSEA. The CDR3 coding sequence is TGCAGCGTTTGGCAGGGCCAGAACTATGGCTACACCTTC. Residues: CSVWQGQNYGYTF.

A single count supports this clone. J is TRBJ1-1 and V is TRBV30; D may be TRBD1 (6 bases). The V end was cut by 5 bases, the J end by 1 base, with 14 bases between. The CDR3 sequence is 14 residues long. Per germline, CDR1 GTSNPN and CDR2 SVGIG (reference sequence). The CDR3 loop is CAWVEQGRNTEAFF. The CDR3 coding sequence is TGTGCCTGGGTGGAACAGGGTAGGAACACTGAAGCTTTCTTT.

J is TRBJ2-2 and V is TRBV27, with 10 nucleotides matching TRBD1. Germline V gene sequence: CDR1 MNHEY, CDR2 SMNVEV (reference sequence). V lost 6 bases and J lost 6; bases outside the gene matches: 7. The CDR3 covers 15 residues. CDR3 DNA: TGTGCCAGCAGACTGACAGGGGGCCCCCCCGGGGAGCTGTTTTTT. The encoded protein is CASRLTGGPPGELFF.

The chain links TRBV30 to TRBJ1-4, with D tentatively TRBD1 (5 bases). The CDR3 contains 12 residues. V shed 5 bases and J shed 7 bases, with 11 bases lying between them. The germline V gene encodes CDR1 GTSNPN and CDR2 SVGIG (reference sequence). CDR3 bases: TGTGCCTGGCGGGGGTCAAGTGAAAAACTGTTTTTT. This translates into CAWRGSSEKLFF.

The chain recombines TRBV5-4 with TRBJ2-1, with 8 bases aligning to TRBD2. Germline V gene lookup returns CDR1 SGHNT and CDR2 YYREEE (reference sequence). With V trimmed by 2 bases and J by 8 bases, 9 bases remained unmatched. The CDR3 loop spans 15 amino acids. CDR3 bases: TGTGCCAGCAGCTTTTCGGGGACTAGGATTGATGAGCAGTTCTTC. It translates to CASSFSGTRIDEQFF.

The gene calls are TRBV27 and TRBJ1-1; no reliable D call. Germline CDR1 and CDR2: MNHEY and SMNVEV (reference sequence). The V and J ends lost 6 bases and 3 bases respectively, with 11 bases between them. The CDR3 is 13 residues long. This CDR3 reads CASRLGGYTEAFF. CDR3 in DNA: TGTGCCAGCAGACTTGGAGGATACACTGAAGCTTTCTTT.

This chain joins TRBV4-3 and TRBJ2-2; no reliable D call. Trimming took off 1 base at V and 1 base at J, with 7 bases between the two ends. Germline loops: CDR1 LGHNA, CDR2 YSLEER. The CDR3 extends over 15 amino acids. As DNA, the CDR3 is TGCGCCAGCAGCCAAGCGGCGGAGAACACCGGGGAGCTGTTTTTT. Protein sequence: CASSQAAENTGELFF.

This chain connects TRBV14 to TRBJ1-1; the D is unclear. Germline CDR1 is SGHDN and CDR2 is FVKESK. Trimming removed 3 bases at V and 5 bases at J, with 16 bases between. The CDR3 is made up of 15 amino acids. The CDR3: CASSQYAPGGTEAFF. DNA for the CDR3: TGTGCCAGCAGCCAGTATGCGCCGGGTGGGACTGAAGCTTTCTTT. Full variable domain (rest looked up from reference TRBV14 and TRBJ1-1): EAGVTQFPSHSVIEKGQTVTLRCDPISGHDNLYWYRRVMGKEIKFLLHFVKESKQDESGMPNNRFLAERTGGTYSTLKVQPAELEDSGVYFCASSQYAPGGTEAFFGQGTRLTVV.

This clone appeared once. V is TRBV29-1 and J is TRBJ2-1; TRBD1 might be the D (6 bases). CDR1 and CDR2 from the germline V gene are SQVTM and ANQGSEA. This CDR3 region has 11 residues. V shed 7 bases and J shed 8 bases, with 12 bases lying between them. CDR3 protein: CSGTEVDEQFF. The CDR3 DNA reads TGCAGCGGGACAGAAGTCGATGAGCAGTTCTTC.

For the CDR3, the DNA is TGTGCCAGCAGCTTCCCTTACAATGAGCAGTTCTTC. Its protein is CASSFPYNEQFF. The chain links TRBV11-2 to TRBJ2-1; D is ambiguous. CDR3 length: 12 residues. V gave up 3 bases and J gave up 4 bases, with 4 bases separating them. Per the germline V gene, CDR1 is SGHAT and CDR2 is FQNNGV. The full variable domain, in which reference TRBV11-2 and TRBJ2-1 provide the parts outside the CDR3, is EAGVAQSPRYKIIEKRQSVAFWCNPISGHATLYWYQQILGQGPKLLIQFQNNGVVDDSQLPKDRFSAERLKGVDSTLKIQPAKLEDSAVYLCASSFPYNEQFFGPGTRLTVL.

V gene TRBV6-1 combines with J gene TRBJ2-7, with D tentatively TRBD1 (7 bases). Per germline, CDR1 MNHNS and CDR2 SASEGT. V lost 7 bases and J 1 base, leaving 17 bases between the germline ends. This CDR3 spans 15 amino acids. This CDR3 reads CASTWAAGGSYEQYF. The CDR3 DNA reads as TGTGCCAGCACCTGGGCGGCAGGGGGGTCCTACGAGCAGTACTTC.

This chain joins TRBV28 and TRBJ2-3, with a possible D match to TRBD1 (6 bases). V was cut by 2 bases and J by 5 bases, with 17 bases left in between. From germline, CDR1 is MDHEN and CDR2 SYDVKM. This CDR3 region has 16 residues. Here the CDR3 DNA reads TGTGCCAGCAGTTTACCCCAGGGGAATGTTGGAGATACGCAGTATTTT. It is translated as CASSLPQGNVGDTQYF.

The CDR3, as DNA: TGTGCCAGCAGTTTATATCCAGGGGGCGATCCCTCTGGAAACACCATATATTTT. Encoded protein: CASSLYPGGDPSGNTIYF. The chain is built from TRBV28 and TRBJ1-3, with 8 bases identical to TRBD1. This CDR3 is 18 amino acids long. Germline V gives CDR1 MDHEN, CDR2 SYDVKM. The J segment lost 0 bases and the V segment lost 1 base, leaving 8 bases of the junction unmatched.

The chain employs TRBV10-3 and TRBJ2-2; TRBD2 matches at 8 bases. V was pared by 6 bases and J by 5 bases, with 11 bases of the junction left unmatched. The V gene's germline CDR1 is ENHRY and CDR2 SYGVKD. The CDR3 contains 16 residues. CDR3 in amino acids: CAIRASGVAGTGELFF. CDR3 nucleotides: TGTGCCATCAGAGCATCCGGGGTAGCGGGAACCGGGGAGCTGTTTTTT.

The chain has TRBV14 and TRBJ2-3, with a possible D match to TRBD1 (5 bases). Germline assignment: CDR1 SGHDN and CDR2 FVKESK. This CDR3 comprises 13 residues. V was cut by 2 bases and J by 5 bases, with 8 bases left in between. The CDR3 DNA sequence: TGTGCCAGCAGCCAAACAAGGGGAGATACGCAGTATTTT. It specifies CASSQTRGDTQYF.

The chain has TRBV13 and TRBJ1-5; D gene ambiguous. V was clipped by 0 bases and J by 11 bases, with 17 bases between them. This CDR3 comprises 15 residues. Germline V gene lookup returns CDR1 PRHDT and CDR2 FYEKMQ (reference sequence). Written as DNA, the CDR3 is TGTGCCAGCAGCTTAGGTACAGTAGAATCAGCGGCCCAGCATTTT. This codes for CASSLGTVESAAQHF. The whole variable domain, remainder taken from reference TRBV13 and TRBJ1-5, is AAGVIQSPRHLIKEKRETATLKCYPIPRHDTVYWYQQGPGQDPQFLISFYEKMQSDKGSIPDRFSAQQFSDYHSELNMSSLELGDSALYFCASSLGTVESAAQHFGDGTRLSIL.

This chain uses TRBV7-9 with TRBJ2-7, with 8 bases that match TRBD1. The CDR3 consists of 14 residues. The V gene's germline CDR1 is SEHNR and CDR2 FQNEAQ (reference sequence). The junction had 7 bases not matched to a gene; V was cut back by 4 bases and J by 5 bases. CDR3 protein: CASSSTGVQNEQYF. The CDR3 DNA reads TGTGCCAGCAGCTCGACAGGGGTTCAAAACGAGCAGTACTTC.